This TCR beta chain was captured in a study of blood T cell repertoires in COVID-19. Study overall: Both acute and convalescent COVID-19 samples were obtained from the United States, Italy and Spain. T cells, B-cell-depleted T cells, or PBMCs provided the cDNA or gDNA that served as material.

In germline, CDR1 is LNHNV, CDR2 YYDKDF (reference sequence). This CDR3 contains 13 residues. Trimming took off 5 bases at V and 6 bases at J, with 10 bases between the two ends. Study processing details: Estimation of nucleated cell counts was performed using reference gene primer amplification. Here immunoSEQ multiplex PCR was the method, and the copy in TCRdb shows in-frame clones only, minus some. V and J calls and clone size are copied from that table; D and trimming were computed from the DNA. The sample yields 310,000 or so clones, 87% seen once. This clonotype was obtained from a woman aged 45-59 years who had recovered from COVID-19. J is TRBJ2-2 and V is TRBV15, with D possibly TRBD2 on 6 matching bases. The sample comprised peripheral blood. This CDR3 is CATSARGSGELFF. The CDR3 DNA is TGTGCCACCAGCGCCCGGGGGTCCGGGGAGCTGTTTTTT. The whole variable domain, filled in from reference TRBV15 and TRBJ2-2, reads DAMVIQNPRYQVTQFGKPVTLSCSQTLNHNVMYWYQQKSSQAPKLLFHYYDKDFNNEADTPDNFQSRRPNTSFCFLDIRSPGLGDTAMYLCATSARGSGELFFGEGSRLTVL.